Each of the 18 T cell receptor beta chains below was sequenced from the same sample in a study of tumor-infiltrating lymphocytes in primary liver carcinoma. Blood RNA came from unsorted whole blood; germline DNA was also extracted. A primer matching the constant region was used to make TCR beta cDNA from approximately 500 ng of total RNA. For TCR beta, libraries were produced by three nested multiplex PCR rounds using slightly modified ARM-PCR. With TRBV1-TRBV30 forward primers and a C-beta reverse primer, the first two PCR rounds were run for nine to eleven cycles each. TCRdb re-analysed the multiplex PCR reads in MiXCR, keeping a single row per CDR3 protein. The sample holds some 200,000 distinct CDR3 sequences, less than 70% seen once. The sequenced sample was peripheral blood. Every receptor here comes from a woman between 55 and 75 years old with primary liver carcinoma and hepatitis B virus infection.

Notes on this clonotype: Just one base apart from a much larger clone, this may be a read error. The chain has TRBV6-2 or TRBV6-3 and TRBJ1-2; D not resolved. The V end lost 6 bases, the J end lost 6 bases, and 17 bases lay between the germline ends. The germline gives CDR1 MNHEY, CDR2 SVGEGT. The CDR3 is 14 residues long. CDR3 DNA sequence: TGTGCCAGCAGGCAGGACCTCATGGCCCATGGCTACACCTTC. This codes for CASRQDLMAHGYTF.

The chain is built from TRBV13 and TRBJ1-4; 8 bases match TRBD1. Losses at the gene ends were 5 bases for V and 7 bases for J; bases not matched to a gene: 6. Germline V gene sequence: CDR1 PRHDT, CDR2 FYEKMQ (reference sequence). This CDR3 region has 14 residues. The CDR3 DNA follows: TGTGCCAGCAGCCTAAAACAGGGGGTTGAAAAACTGTTTTTT. Its protein is CASSLKQGVEKLFF.

The V and J genes are TRBV5-1 and TRBJ1-5; D remains unclear. Trimming took 3 bases from V and 7 from J, leaving 14 bases between them. Germline V CDR1 and CDR2: SGHRS, YFSETQ. The CDR3 has 14 amino acids. This chain's CDR3 is CASSSGDVGQPQHF. The CDR3 bases are TGCGCCAGCAGCTCTGGTGATGTAGGACAGCCCCAGCATTTT.

To note about this clonotype: Given the absence of the conserved phenylalanine or tryptophan at the CDR3 end, a read error is likely. The chain carries TRBV6-1 and TRBJ1-2, with a weak D call TRBD1 (6 bases). The CDR3 runs to 13 residues. Per the germline V gene, CDR1 is MNHNS and CDR2 is SASEGT. The CDR3 here is CAGGLQTKYGYTS. CDR3 sequence (DNA): TGTGCTGGGGGGCTTCAAACTAAGTATGGCTACACCTCC.

As to this clonotype: A much more abundant neighbour one base away suggests this may be a read error. This sequence joins TRBV6-1 and TRBJ2-5; D possibly matches TRBD1 or TRBD2 (5 bases each). Trimming took off 4 bases at V and 1 base at J, with 10 bases between the two ends. Germline CDR1 is MNHNS and CDR2 is SASEGT. The CDR3 consists of 14 residues. The CDR3 sequence is CASSGTGAQETQYF. CDR3 bases: TGTGCCAGCAGTGGGACCGGGGCCCAAGAGACCCAGTACTTC.

With respect to this clonotype: Given a much more abundant clone one base away, this may be a read error. This sequence joins TRBV6-2 or TRBV6-3 and TRBJ1-2; D call uncertain. The V and J ends lost 5 bases and 2 bases respectively, with 9 bases between them. The CDR3 covers 13 residues. CDR1 and CDR2 (germline): MNHEY, SVGEGT. The CDR3 spells CASSAVRNYGYTF. As DNA, the CDR3 is TGTGCCAGCAGTGCCGTCAGGAACTATGGCTACACCTTC.

Regarding this clonotype: The junction departs from germline at one end; a sequencing error may be responsible. This rearrangement joins TRBV11-2 to TRBJ2-7; D may be TRBD2 (5 bases). Germline values: CDR1 SGHAT, CDR2 FQNNGV. This CDR3 is built from 14 residues. CDR3 amino acids: CASSLVGLEYGQYF. The CDR3 coding sequence is TGTGCCAGCAGCTTAGTAGGACTTGAATACGGGCAGTACTTC.

Notes on this clonotype: Here the CDR3 omits its conserved ending phenylalanine or tryptophan, so a read error is the likely source. The chain couples TRBV11-1 to TRBJ2-7; 8 nucleotides match TRBD2. V was pared by 1 base and J by 3 bases, with 8 bases of the junction left unmatched. The CDR3 spans 16 residues. Germline V lookup: CDR1 SGHAT, CDR2 FQDESV (reference sequence). CDR3 in amino acids: CASSLELAGGFYEQYS. The CDR3 DNA reads as TGTGCCAGCAGCTTAGAACTGGCGGGAGGATTCTACGAGCAGTACTCC.

A remark on this clonotype: This likely comes from a read error, as the CDR3 has no conserved phenylalanine or tryptophan at its end. CDR3 bases: TGCGCCAGCAGCTTCTCCGGGACAGGGGTCTACCAAGAGACCCAGTACATC. Residues: CASSFSGTGVYQETQYI. This chain uses TRBV5-1 with TRBJ2-5; 10 bases are a match to TRBD1. J lost 0 bases, V lost 2 bases, and 7 bases had no gene match. Per germline, CDR1 SGHRS and CDR2 YFSETQ. This CDR3 region has 17 residues.

Turning to this clonotype: One end of the junction is discordant with germline, which a read error may explain. V and J are TRBV11-2 and TRBJ2-2; a possible D gene is TRBD1 (6 bases). Germline assignment: CDR1 SGHAT and CDR2 FQNNGV. The CDR3 consists of 17 residues. CDR3 amino acids: CSSCLRVTGLDTGELFF. The CDR3 DNA follows: TGTTCCAGCTGCTTACGGGTGACAGGCTTGGACACCGGGGAGCTGTTTTTT.

As for this clonotype: A single base separates this from a much larger clone, so it may be a read error. The chain employs TRBV6-1 and TRBJ1-3, with D maybe TRBD1 (5 bases). CDR1 is MNHNS, CDR2 SASEGT, per germline. The CDR3 runs 16 residues. The CDR3 loop reads CASRSRDPVSGHTIYF. Written as DNA, the CDR3 is TGTGCCAGCAGGTCCCGGGACCCTGTTTCTGGACACACCATATATTTT.

This clonotype was detected once. J is TRBJ1-2 and V is TRBV11-2; no clear D. Germline assignment: CDR1 SGHAT and CDR2 FQNNGV. Trimming cost V 6 bases and J 3 bases, with 11 bases left between them. This CDR3 is 13 amino acids long. The DNA for the CDR3 is TGTGCCAGCAGGGACTGGCAAGACTATGGCTACACCTTC. This sequence encodes CASRDWQDYGYTF.

Ten or more counts support this clonotype. The gene calls are TRBV6-1 and TRBJ2-7, with 7 bases identical to TRBD1. After removal of 5 bases from V and 0 bases from J, the junction contained 10 bases not matched to a gene. This CDR3 region has 16 residues. Looked up from germline, CDR1 is MNHNS and CDR2 is SASEGT. The CDR3 nucleotides read TGTGCCAGCAGTACTACAGGGGCCCGCGGCTCCTACGAGCAGTACTTC. Translation: CASSTTGARGSYEQYF.

In its sample, this clonotype was seen a few times. J is TRBJ1-1 and V is TRBV24-1; D is unresolved. The CDR3 is 15 amino acids. The V gene's germline CDR1 is KGHDR and CDR2 SFDVKD. Trimming took 8 bases from V and 3 from J, leaving 18 bases between them. This chain's CDR3 is CATTPGGQAYTEAFF. The CDR3 DNA is TGTGCCACCACCCCGGGAGGGCAAGCATACACTGAAGCTTTCTTT.

This clonotype was counted only a few times. The J gene is TRBJ2-2, the V gene TRBV24-1; D might be TRBD2 (6 bases). CDR1 and CDR2 (germline): KGHDR, SFDVKD. CDR3 size: 16 residues. Trimming left V 3 bases short and J 0 bases short, with 10 bases between. CDR3 protein: CATSDRGLANTGELFF. CDR3 DNA: TGTGCCACCAGTGATAGGGGACTCGCGAACACCGGGGAGCTGTTTTTT.

Details on this clonotype: One junction end disagrees with the germline gene, perhaps due to a read error. This chain joins TRBV29-1 and TRBJ2-5; 9 bases match TRBD2. Germline V gene lookup returns CDR1 SQVTM and CDR2 ANQGSEA. CDR3 length equals 13 residues. CDR3: CSVVSGSPDTQFF. The CDR3 DNA reads as TGCAGCGTTGTTAGCGGGAGCCCAGATACGCAGTTTTTT.

Remarks on this clonotype: The junction departs from germline at one end; a sequencing error may be responsible. V gene TRBV11-2 combines with J gene TRBJ2-3; D is uncertain. The CDR3 length is 13 residues. CDR1 is SGHAT and CDR2 is FQNNGV in the germline V gene. The CDR3 is CGSSLDQTDTQYF. The CDR3 region has the DNA TGTGGCAGCAGCTTAGATCAGACAGATACGCAGTATTTT.

This clonotype showed up just a few times. For the CDR3, the DNA is TGTGCCAGCACCCTTAGCGGGAGTGGCGAGCAGTACTTC. Translating it yields CASTLSGSGEQYF. The gene calls are TRBV7-9 and TRBJ2-7, with 9 nucleotides matching TRBD2. CDR1 and CDR2 (germline): SEHNR, FQNEAQ (reference sequence). The CDR3 covers 13 residues. J gave up 6 bases and V 7 bases, and 7 bases lay outside the gene matches.